This T cell receptor beta chain originates from a study of control samples from healthy donors and cancer patients (dated by TCRdb to the early 2020s). V is pruned by 5 bases and J by 7 bases, leaving 7 bases of the junction without a gene match. The cysteine opens and the phenylalanine closes a CDR3 of 14 amino acids. Of the read, only the CDR3 DNA is kept; its 42 bases are in frame from base 1. From a lookup of the germline V gene, CDR1 and CDR2 are MNHEY and SVGEGT. Worth noting for this clone: Its antigen is unknown.

The library relied on the immunoSEQ multiplex PCR assay. TCRdb provides this immuneACCESS table in a form limited to in-frame rearrangements. Some clones are lacking; in checked studies, under half of them reflect an unresolved V gene, and why the rest are absent is not known. The sample's own table lists fewer than 250,000 clones. The ten largest clonotypes hold roughly 2% of the sample. This chain is built from TRBV6-2 or TRBV6-3 and TRBJ2-2; TRBD1 fits 7 bases in the junction. The receptor was isolated from a woman in her twenties or thirties in good health. The source material was blood. The encoded CDR3 is CASSANRGGGELFF. The DNA sequence follows: TGTGCCAGCAGTGCGAACAGGGGCGGCGGGGAGCTGTTTTTT.